The clone carrying this T cell receptor (beta chain) was detected ten times or more. Antigen: not known. Read coverage stops 3 residues before the CDR3 terminus; the germline J gene supplies the remainder. The same CDR3 also results from other DNA sequences found in this sample. Sequencing used immunoSEQ multiplex PCR; TCRdb keeps in-frame clones, though not all of them. The sample was found to contain 50,000 or so clones, and every one recurs. The record originates from a study of T cell clonality in common variable immunodeficiency. General observations from the study: TCRbeta clonality was increased in CVID versus healthy controls. Reportedly, TCR beta sequences from common variable immunodeficiency showed fewer deletions and N-nucleotide insertions.

The length of the CDR3 is 16 residues. Germline V lookup: CDR1 GTSNPN, CDR2 SVGIG (reference sequence). The V and J ends lost 0 bases and 5 bases respectively, with 17 bases between them. This chain connects TRBV30 to TRBJ2-1, with D possibly matching TRBD1 (7 bases). The origin of this receptor is a person aged 18 to 70 in good health. Sample: peripheral blood mononuclear cells. CDR3 DNA, as far as it was read: TGTGCCTGGAGTGTAGGCCCAGGGGGGCCTAACAATGAG. Amino acids: CAWSVGPGGPNNE. The whole CDR3 sequence is CAWSVGPGGPNNEQFF.